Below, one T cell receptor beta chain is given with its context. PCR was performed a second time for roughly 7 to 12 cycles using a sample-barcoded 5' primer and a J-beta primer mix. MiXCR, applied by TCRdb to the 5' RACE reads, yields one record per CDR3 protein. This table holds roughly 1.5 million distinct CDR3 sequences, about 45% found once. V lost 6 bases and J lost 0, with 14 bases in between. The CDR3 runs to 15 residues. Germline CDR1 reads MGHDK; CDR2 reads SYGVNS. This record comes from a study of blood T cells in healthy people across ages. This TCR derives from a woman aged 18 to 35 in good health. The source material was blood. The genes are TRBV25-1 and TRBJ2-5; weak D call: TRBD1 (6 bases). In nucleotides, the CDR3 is TGTGCCAGCAGATCAGGGGTCGGGTACCAAGAGACCCAGTACTTC. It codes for CASRSGVGYQETQYF.